One sample yielded the 32 T cell receptor beta chains listed below, sequenced in a study of blood T cell repertoires in COVID-19. This table comes from immunoSEQ multiplex PCR, and its TCRdb copy is limited to in-frame clones, with some not included. The table has a few hundred thousand clones, about 91% seen once; the top ten hold approximately 10%. What was sequenced was PBMCs or T cells enriched from blood (not recorded which). All receptors come from a man aged 18 to 30 with acute COVID-19.

The chain is built from TRBV10-3 and TRBJ2-3; 9 nucleotides align to TRBD2. Trimming removed 8 bases from V and 9 bases from J; junction bases left unmatched: 9. Germline V gene sequence: CDR1 ENHRY, CDR2 SYGVKD. The CDR3 covers 13 residues. CDR3 residues: CAIWGGRAETQYF. CDR3 bases: TGTGCCATCTGGGGCGGGAGGGCTGAAACGCAGTATTTT.

This clone was observed a handful of times. The rearrangement links TRBV29-1 to TRBJ1-3; D may be TRBD1 (5 bases). Trimming took off 4 bases at V and 0 bases at J, with 10 bases between the two ends. Per the germline V gene, CDR1 is SQVTM and CDR2 is ANQGSEA. There are 14 residues in the CDR3. CDR3 sequence: CSVGRDLSGNTIYF. The CDR3 DNA is TGCAGCGTTGGGAGGGACCTCTCTGGAAACACCATATATTTT.

The chain joins TRBV7-9 to TRBJ1-1, with a tentative D call TRBD1 (6 bases). This CDR3 is built from 17 residues. Germline V CDR1 and CDR2: SEHNR, FQNEAQ (reference sequence). The V end was cut by 4 bases, the J end by 0 bases, with 18 bases between. Here the CDR3 reads CASSSLRLGTMNTEAFF. The CDR3 DNA sequence: TGTGCCAGCAGCTCACTCCGGTTAGGGACAATGAACACTGAAGCTTTCTTT.

The chain has TRBV28 and TRBJ2-7; perhaps TRBD2 as D (6 bases). The germline gives CDR1 MDHEN, CDR2 SYDVKM. Trimming removed 2 bases at V and 3 bases at J, with 11 bases between. CDR3 length: 14 amino acids. CDR3: CASSLAGLNYEQYF. The CDR3, as DNA: TGTGCCAGCAGTTTAGCGGGGCTCAACTACGAGCAGTACTTC.

This clone was detected only a few times. The gene calls are TRBV7-8 and TRBJ2-7, with TRBD2 matching over 14 bases. V was pared by 0 bases and J by 4 bases, with 11 bases of the junction left unmatched. The CDR3 has 19 residues. Germline CDR1 is SGHVS and CDR2 is FQNEAQ. The CDR3 loop reads CASSLAGTSGSTYSYEQYF. CDR3 in DNA: TGTGCCAGCAGCTTAGCGGGGACTAGCGGGAGTACCTACTCGTACGAGCAGTACTTC.

This chain connects TRBV5-8 to TRBJ2-1; TRBD2 matches 7 bases. This CDR3 comprises 14 residues. Germline V gene data show CDR1 as SGHTS and CDR2 as YDEGEE. The trim removed 4 bases at V and 2 bases at J, leaving 3 bases unmatched. As DNA, the CDR3 is TGTGCCAGCAGCAAGCGGGGAACCTACAATGAGCAGTTCTTC. This translates into CASSKRGTYNEQFF.

The chain has TRBV11-2 and TRBJ2-5; perhaps TRBD2 as D (5 bases). Germline CDR1 SGHAT, CDR2 FQNNGV. Trimming pared 4 bases from V and 4 bases from J, leaving 16 bases between. This CDR3 comprises 15 residues. The CDR3 here is CASSSRPTRGETQYF. In nucleotides, the CDR3 is TGTGCCAGCAGCTCACGTCCAACTAGAGGAGAGACCCAGTACTTC.

The chain carries TRBV6-2 or TRBV6-3 and TRBJ2-7, with a possible D match to TRBD1 (5 bases). Germline loops: CDR1 MNHEY, CDR2 SVGEGT. V lost 2 bases and J lost 1, with 12 bases in between. The CDR3 spans 15 residues. CDR3 nucleotide sequence: TGTGCCAGCAGTTACGACAACGACAGATCCTACGAGCAGTACTTC. Protein sequence: CASSYDNDRSYEQYF.

This clone turned up a few times. The V call is TRBV6-5, the J call TRBJ1-4; maybe TRBD1 (6 bases). The V gene's germline CDR1 is MNHEY and CDR2 SVGAGI. The CDR3 has 15 residues. V lost 2 bases, J lost 12 bases, and 19 bases lay in between. The CDR3 loop reads CASSYDGRGGVELFF. The CDR3 coding sequence is TGTGCCAGCAGTTACGATGGCAGGGGTGGGGTGGAACTGTTTTTT.

At least ten counts were recorded for this clone. This sequence joins TRBV6-4 and TRBJ2-2, with TRBD2 as a possible D gene (6 bases). The ends were cut back, 3 bases at V and 5 bases at J, with 13 bases in the middle. This CDR3 spans 15 amino acids. In germline, CDR1 is MRHNA, CDR2 SNTAGT. CDR3 sequence: CASSDGSRETGELFF. The CDR3 nucleotides read TGTGCCAGCAGTGATGGTTCGCGGGAAACCGGGGAGCTGTTTTTT.

This clone was observed a handful of times. In the same sample, other DNA sequences code for this CDR3. This chain links TRBV7-9 with TRBJ2-7; 7 nucleotides line up with TRBD2. The CDR3 runs to 13 residues. J gave up 4 bases and V 0 bases, and 0 bases lay outside the gene matches. Germline-derived CDR1 and CDR2 are SEHNR and FQNEAQ (reference sequence). CDR3 nucleotides: TGTGCCAGCAGCTTAGCGGGAGGGTACGAGCAGTACTTC. Translation gives CASSLAGGYEQYF.

The rearrangement links TRBV7-9 to TRBJ2-7; 11 bases match TRBD2. Germline values: CDR1 SEHNR, CDR2 FQNEAQ (reference sequence). V lost 5 bases and J lost 6; bases outside the gene matches: 3. The CDR3 is 13 amino acids. The CDR3 region is CASSILAGGEQYF. The DNA for the CDR3 is TGTGCCAGCAGCATTCTAGCGGGAGGCGAGCAGTACTTC.

The chain is built from TRBV19 and TRBJ2-1; 8 bases are a match to TRBD2. V lost 3 bases and J lost 10; bases outside the gene matches: 11. In germline, CDR1 is LNHDA, CDR2 SQIVND (reference sequence). The CDR3 runs 15 residues. The CDR3 DNA sequence: TGTGCCAGTAGTATTGCAGCGGGAGACGCCAGGGAGCAGTTCTTC. It is translated as CASSIAAGDAREQFF.

The DNA for the CDR3 is TGTGCCAGCAGCGTCGACAGGGCAGGATCACCCCTCCACTTT. It translates to CASSVDRAGSPLHF. The gene calls are TRBV11-2 and TRBJ1-6; TRBD1 matches 7 bases. CDR3 size: 14 residues. From germline, CDR1 is SGHAT and CDR2 FQNNGV. V trimming: 5 bases; J trimming: 10 bases; junction bases outside the gene matches: 8.

The chain joins TRBV28 to TRBJ1-5; weak D call: TRBD1 (5 bases). The CDR3 loop spans 14 amino acids. Between the trimmed V and J ends, which lost 6 bases and 0 bases, there was a span of 9 bases. Looked up from germline, CDR1 is MDHEN and CDR2 is SYDVKM. CDR3: CASSPDSSNQPQHF. Written as DNA, the CDR3 is TGTGCCAGCAGCCCTGACAGTAGCAATCAGCCCCAGCATTTT. The variable domain in full, completed from reference TRBV28 and TRBJ1-5, reads DVKVTQSSRYLVKRTGEKVFLECVQDMDHENMFWYRQDPGLGLRLIYFSYDVKMKEKGDIPEGYSVSREKKERFSLILESASTNQTSMYLCASSPDSSNQPQHFGDGTRLSIL.

The rearrangement uses TRBV27 and TRBJ1-3; perhaps TRBD1 as D (6 bases). Trimming took 6 bases from V and 2 from J, leaving 11 bases between them. The CDR3 spans 14 residues. The germline CDR1 and CDR2 sequences are MNHEY and SMNVEV (reference sequence). CDR3 sequence reads: CASRAGVAGNTIYF. The CDR3 DNA reads TGTGCCAGCAGGGCAGGGGTGGCTGGAAACACCATATATTTT.

The chain links TRBV29-1 to TRBJ2-7; 9 positions match TRBD1. The CDR3 covers 14 residues. V shed 4 bases, J shed 2 bases, and the junction held 6 bases outside the gene matches. The germline gives CDR1 SQVTM, CDR2 ANQGSEA. This CDR3 is CSVVRDREPYEQYF. The CDR3 nucleotides read TGCAGCGTTGTTAGGGACAGGGAACCCTACGAGCAGTACTTC.

The CDR3 here is CASSLVRTDTQYF. The CDR3 DNA sequence: TGTGCCAGCAGCTTAGTACGGACAGATACGCAGTATTTT. This sequence joins TRBV7-2 and TRBJ2-3, with D unclear. With 1 base removed from V and 3 bases from J, the gap between germline ends came to 5 bases. The CDR3 loop spans 13 amino acids. From germline, CDR1 is SGHTA and CDR2 FQGNSA.

The V and J genes are TRBV19 and TRBJ1-4, with TRBD1 matching 9 bases. V lost 6 bases to trimming and J lost 5 bases; unmatched junction nucleotides: 7. The V gene's germline CDR1 is LNHDA and CDR2 SQIVND (reference sequence). The CDR3 is made up of 15 amino acids. The CDR3 DNA is TGTGCCAGTAGGGGGCCGGGACAGGGAAATGAAAAACTGTTTTTT. This encodes CASRGPGQGNEKLFF.

This clone was recorded a few times. The chain carries TRBV4-1 and TRBJ2-6; the D is unclear. Germline-derived CDR1 and CDR2 are MGHRA and YSYEKL. The CDR3 is 18 residues long. Between the trimmed V and J ends, which lost 3 bases and 0 bases, there was a span of 15 bases. CDR3 coding DNA: TGCGCCAGCAGCCAGGTCAGGTTCGTCCGCTCTGGGGCCAACGTCCTGACTTTC. Its protein product is CASSQVRFVRSGANVLTF.

The genes are TRBV7-9 and TRBJ1-4; 7 nucleotides line up with TRBD1. CDR1 is SEHNR and CDR2 is FQNEAQ in the germline V gene (reference sequence). V shed 6 bases and J 8 bases; nucleotides not matched to a gene: 9. This CDR3 contains 14 residues. The chain's CDR3 is CASRSDRRGEKLFF. The CDR3 DNA is TGTGCCAGCAGATCGGACAGGAGAGGGGAAAAACTGTTTTTT.

The chain couples TRBV5-1 to TRBJ1-2; D is uncertain. V dropped 3 bases and J dropped 0 bases, with 15 bases sitting between them. CDR1 is SGHRS, CDR2 YFSETQ, per germline. This CDR3 comprises 16 residues. The CDR3 DNA reads TGCGCCAGCAGCTGGACTCTAAGCCCAACTAACTATGGCTACACCTTC. This codes for CASSWTLSPTNYGYTF.

The chain couples TRBV4-1 to TRBJ2-1; 14 bases align to TRBD2. The CDR3 has 18 amino acids. Germline CDR1 is MGHRA and CDR2 is YSYEKL. V trimming: 4 bases; J trimming: 4 bases; junction bases outside the gene matches: 9. CDR3 DNA sequence: TGCGCCAGCAGCCCCCGGACTAGCGGGGGGAGGGGATACAATGAGCAGTTCTTC. As protein: CASSPRTSGGRGYNEQFF.

The chain couples TRBV5-6 to TRBJ1-6, with D possibly being TRBD1 (5 bases). Germline V lookup: CDR1 SGHDT, CDR2 YYEEEE. This CDR3 comprises 14 residues. V was clipped by 1 base and J by 7 bases, with 9 bases between them. The CDR3 coding sequence is TGTGCCAGCAGCTTGCGACAGATCAATTCACCCCTCCACTTT. Protein product: CASSLRQINSPLHF. The entire variable domain, with the rest obtained from reference TRBV5-6 and TRBJ1-6, is as follows: DAGVTQSPTHLIKTRGQQVTLRCSPKSGHDTVSWYQQALGQGPQFIFQYYEEEERQRGNFPDRFSGHQFPNYSSELNVNALLLGDSALYLCASSLRQINSPLHFGNGTRLTVT.

The rearrangement links TRBV5-1 to TRBJ2-3; D gene unclear. The V gene lost 6 bases and the J gene lost 0 bases, with 14 bases spanning the gap. CDR1 and CDR2 from the germline V gene are SGHRS and YFSETQ. The CDR3 has 15 residues. CDR3 in DNA: TGCGCCAGCAAGCTCCGCGGTTCTAGCACAGATACGCAGTATTTT. This translates into CASKLRGSSTDTQYF.

The chain uses TRBV5-4 and TRBJ2-7; 9 nucleotides agree with TRBD1. Germline CDR1 and CDR2: SGHNT and YYREEE (reference sequence). Unmatched junction bases numbered 7, after V lost 0 bases and J lost 3 bases. The CDR3 has 16 amino acids. CDR3 protein: CASSLGGETGGYEQYF. CDR3 nucleotides: TGTGCCAGCAGCTTGGGAGGGGAGACAGGGGGCTACGAGCAGTACTTC. The whole variable domain, remainder taken from reference TRBV5-4 and TRBJ2-7, is ETGVTQSPTHLIKTRGQQVTLRCSSQSGHNTVSWYQQALGQGPQFIFQYYREEENGRGNFPPRFSGLQFPNYSSELNVNALELDDSALYLCASSLGGETGGYEQYFGPGTRLTVT.

This chain connects TRBV27 to TRBJ2-1; TRBD1 aligns across 12 bases. There are 16 residues in the CDR3. V lost 6 bases and J lost 6; bases outside the gene matches: 9. Looked up from germline, CDR1 is MNHEY and CDR2 is SMNVEV (reference sequence). For the CDR3, the DNA is TGTGCCAGCAGGAATGCCGGGACAGGGGGCCCCAATGAGCAGTTCTTC. This translates into CASRNAGTGGPNEQFF.

The V gene is TRBV5-8, the J gene TRBJ2-5; D might be TRBD2 (6 bases). V lost 1 base and J lost 7, with 17 bases in between. The length of the CDR3 is 15 residues. The germline V gene has CDR1 SGHTS and CDR2 YDEGEE. The CDR3 DNA follows: TGTGCCAGCAGCTTGTGGGACTCAGCCGGGGGGACCCAGTACTTC. Translated: CASSLWDSAGGTQYF.

V is TRBV27 and J is TRBJ2-1; D is perhaps TRBD1 (5 bases). The CDR3 is 15 amino acids. V was cut by 6 bases and J by 9 bases, with 21 bases left in between. Germline V gives CDR1 MNHEY, CDR2 SMNVEV (reference sequence). The CDR3 here is CASRQGTTLRAEQFF. The CDR3 nucleotides are TGTGCCAGCAGGCAGGGTACGACGTTACGTGCTGAGCAGTTCTTC.

This clone appeared a single time. This chain joins TRBV3-1 (or the pseudogene TRBV3-2) and TRBJ2-5; no firm D call. The germline CDR1 and CDR2 sequences are LGHDT and YNNKEL (reference sequence). This CDR3 comprises 14 residues. Trimming removed 3 bases from V and 1 base from J, with 9 bases in between. CDR3 DNA sequence: TGTGCCAGCAGCCAGGCCCTCCTCCAAGAGACCCAGTACTTC. It encodes CASSQALLQETQYF.

This chain connects TRBV5-5 to TRBJ1-2; D not resolved. V gave up 3 bases and J gave up 8 bases, with 17 bases separating them. Germline V gene data show CDR1 as SGHKS and CDR2 as YYEKEE (reference sequence). CDR3 length: 14 residues. In nucleotides, the CDR3 is TGTGCCAGCAGCTCTCGGTACGGTCAGGCGGGCTACACCTTC. Its translation is CASSSRYGQAGYTF.

The chain employs TRBV12-3 or TRBV12-4 and TRBJ2-3; a possible D gene is TRBD1 (5 bases). The CDR3 is 13 amino acids. V lost 4 bases and J lost 9, with 14 bases in between. In DNA, the CDR3 is TGTGCCAGCAGTTCAACTCAGGGTAGCACGCAGTATTTT. Its translation is CASSSTQGSTQYF.